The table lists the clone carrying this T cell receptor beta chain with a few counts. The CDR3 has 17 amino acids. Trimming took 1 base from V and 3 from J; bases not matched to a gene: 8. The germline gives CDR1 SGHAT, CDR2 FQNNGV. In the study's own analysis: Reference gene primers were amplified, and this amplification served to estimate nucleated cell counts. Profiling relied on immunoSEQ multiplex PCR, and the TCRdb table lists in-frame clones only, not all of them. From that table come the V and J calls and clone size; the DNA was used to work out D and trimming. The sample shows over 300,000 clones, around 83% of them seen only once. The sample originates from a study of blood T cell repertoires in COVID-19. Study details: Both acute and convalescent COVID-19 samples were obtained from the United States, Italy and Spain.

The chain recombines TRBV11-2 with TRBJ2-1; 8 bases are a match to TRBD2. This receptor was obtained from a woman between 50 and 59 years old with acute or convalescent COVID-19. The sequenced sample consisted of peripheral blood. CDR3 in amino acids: CASSLARSGGNYNEQFF. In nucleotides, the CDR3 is TGTGCCAGCAGCTTAGCGAGAAGCGGGGGTAACTACAATGAGCAGTTCTTC.